Listed here are 4 T cell receptor beta chains from one sample, sequenced in a study of technical replicates of blood from several donors. Some clones are missing from TCRdb's copy, which holds only in-frame ones; the method was immunoSEQ multiplex PCR. The profile shows tens of thousands of clones, about 96% of them singletons. What was sequenced was T cells isolated from PBMCs. These receptors were collected from a human donor in good health.

The chain links TRBV9 to TRBJ2-7, with TRBD1 matching 8 bases. The trim removed 4 bases at V and 0 bases at J, leaving 6 bases unmatched. Germline V gives CDR1 SGDLS, CDR2 YYNGEE. The CDR3 totals 15 residues. Here the CDR3 DNA reads TGTGCCAGCAGCTTCTCCGGGACAGGCTCCTACGAGCAGTACTTC. It codes for CASSFSGTGSYEQYF.

The V call is TRBV19, the J call TRBJ2-5, with 9 bases that match TRBD1. The CDR3 runs to 15 residues. Germline V gives CDR1 LNHDA, CDR2 SQIVND (reference sequence). V lost 6 bases and J lost 5; bases outside the gene matches: 10. The CDR3 reads CASSFTRTGVETQYF. CDR3 bases: TGTGCCAGTAGCTTTACTCGGACAGGGGTCGAGACCCAGTACTTC.

The chain carries TRBV5-8 and TRBJ1-5; 9 bases are shared with TRBD1. With 0 bases clipped from V and 6 bases from J, the junction kept 4 bases outside the gene matches. The CDR3 consists of 15 residues. Germline CDR1 reads SGHTS; CDR2 reads YDEGEE. DNA for the CDR3: TGTGCCAGCAGCTTGGCCGGGACAGGGTTTCAGCCCCAGCATTTT. It yields the protein CASSLAGTGFQPQHF.

This chain joins TRBV30 and TRBJ2-2; TRBD1 matches at 9 bases. J lost 4 bases, V lost 2 bases, and 5 bases had no gene match. The germline gives CDR1 GTSNPN, CDR2 SVGIG (reference sequence). The length of the CDR3 is 15 residues. CDR3: CAWSFRDRATGELFF. The CDR3 DNA reads TGTGCCTGGAGTTTCCGGGACAGGGCCACCGGGGAGCTGTTTTTT.